This T cell receptor (beta chain) appears in the sequencing data of a study of T-cell reconstitution after alpha-beta-depleted transplantation in children. A library of TCRbeta sequences, prepared with unique molecular identifiers, was generated. Via MiXCR, TCRdb re-called the PCR reads, giving one row per CDR3 protein. The sample has 700,000 to 950,000 distinct CDR3 sequences, roughly 15% seen once. This clonotype was observed a few times. From germline, CDR1 is SNHLY and CDR2 FYNNEI. Trimming at V came to 8 bases and at J to 4 bases, leaving 11 bases not matched to a gene. CDR3 length: 15 residues. Specimen: PBMCs, mostly from graft donor cells, collected 360 days after TCRalphabeta/CD19-depleted stem cell transplant. V usage is TRBV2 and J usage is TRBJ2-1, with 7 bases identical to TRBD1. The source is a male patient younger than 18 who had a stem cell transplant for acute lymphoblastic leukemia, so the T cells may come from the graft donor. CDR3 sequence reads: CASHDRENSYNEQFF. CDR3 DNA sequence: TGTGCCAGCCATGACAGGGAAAATTCTTACAATGAGCAGTTCTTC.